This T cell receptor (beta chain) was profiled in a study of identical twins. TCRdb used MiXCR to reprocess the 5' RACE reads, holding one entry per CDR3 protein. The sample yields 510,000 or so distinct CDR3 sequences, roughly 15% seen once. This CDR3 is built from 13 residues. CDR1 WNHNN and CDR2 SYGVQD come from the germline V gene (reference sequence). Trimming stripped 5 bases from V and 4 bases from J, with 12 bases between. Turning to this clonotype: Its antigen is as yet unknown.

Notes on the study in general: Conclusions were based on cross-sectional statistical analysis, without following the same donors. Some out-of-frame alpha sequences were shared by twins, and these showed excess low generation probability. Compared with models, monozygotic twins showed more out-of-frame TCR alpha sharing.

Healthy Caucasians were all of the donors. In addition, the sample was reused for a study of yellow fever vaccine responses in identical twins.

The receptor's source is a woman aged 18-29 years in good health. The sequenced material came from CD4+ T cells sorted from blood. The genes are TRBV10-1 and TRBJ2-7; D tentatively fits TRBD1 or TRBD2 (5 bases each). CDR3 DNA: TGCGCCAGCAGTCCGGGACCAGAATACGAGCAGTACTTC. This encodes CASSPGPEYEQYF.